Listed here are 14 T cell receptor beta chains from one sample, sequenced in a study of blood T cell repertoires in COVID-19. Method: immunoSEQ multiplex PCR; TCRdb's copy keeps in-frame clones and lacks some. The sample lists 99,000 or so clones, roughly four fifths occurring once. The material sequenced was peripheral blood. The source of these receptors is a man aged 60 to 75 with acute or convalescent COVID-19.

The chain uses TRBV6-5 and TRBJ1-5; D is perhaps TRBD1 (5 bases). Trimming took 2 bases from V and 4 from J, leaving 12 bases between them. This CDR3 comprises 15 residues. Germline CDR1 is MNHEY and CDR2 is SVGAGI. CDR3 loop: CASSYSTGKNQPQHF. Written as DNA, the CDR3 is TGTGCCAGCAGTTACAGTACAGGAAAAAATCAGCCCCAGCATTTT.

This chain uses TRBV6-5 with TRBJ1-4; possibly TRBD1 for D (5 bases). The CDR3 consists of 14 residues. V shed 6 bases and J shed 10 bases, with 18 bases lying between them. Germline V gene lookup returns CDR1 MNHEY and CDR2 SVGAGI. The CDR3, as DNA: TGTGCCAGCAGGGGCCAGGGTCTCGGTGGAAAACTGTTTTTT. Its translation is CASRGQGLGGKLFF.

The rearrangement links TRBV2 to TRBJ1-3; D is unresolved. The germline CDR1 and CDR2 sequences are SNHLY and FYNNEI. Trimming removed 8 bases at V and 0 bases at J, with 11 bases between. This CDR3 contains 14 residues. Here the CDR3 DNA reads TGTGCCAGCGCCGACGGGATCTCTGGAAACACCATATATTTT. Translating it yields CASADGISGNTIYF.

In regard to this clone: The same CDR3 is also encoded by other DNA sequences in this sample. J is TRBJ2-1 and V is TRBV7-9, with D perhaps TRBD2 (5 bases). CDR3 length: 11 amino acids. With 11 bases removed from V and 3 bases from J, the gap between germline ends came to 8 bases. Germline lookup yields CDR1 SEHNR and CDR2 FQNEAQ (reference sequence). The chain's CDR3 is CASGGYNEQFF. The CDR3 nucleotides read TGTGCCTCCGGAGGCTACAATGAGCAGTTCTTC. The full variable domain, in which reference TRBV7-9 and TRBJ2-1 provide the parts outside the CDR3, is DTGVSQNPRHKITKRGQNVTFRCDPISEHNRLYWYRQTLGQGPEFLTYFQNEAQLEKSRLLSDRFSAERPKGSFSTLEIQRTEQGDSAMYLCASGGYNEQFFGPGTRLTVL.

The CDR3 region is CASTSRDRPVGGNEQFF. CDR3 DNA sequence: TGTGCCAGCACCAGCCGGGACAGGCCGGTCGGGGGCAATGAGCAGTTCTTC. This sequence joins TRBV7-9 and TRBJ2-1, with TRBD1 identical over 8 bases. Trimming cost V 7 bases and J 6 bases; bases outside gene matches: 17. This CDR3 has 17 residues. Germline lookup yields CDR1 SEHNR and CDR2 FQNEAQ (reference sequence). The whole variable domain, remainder taken from reference TRBV7-9 and TRBJ2-1, is DTGVSQNPRHKITKRGQNVTFRCDPISEHNRLYWYRQTLGQGPEFLTYFQNEAQLEKSRLLSDRFSAERPKGSFSTLEIQRTEQGDSAMYLCASTSRDRPVGGNEQFFGPGTRLTVL.

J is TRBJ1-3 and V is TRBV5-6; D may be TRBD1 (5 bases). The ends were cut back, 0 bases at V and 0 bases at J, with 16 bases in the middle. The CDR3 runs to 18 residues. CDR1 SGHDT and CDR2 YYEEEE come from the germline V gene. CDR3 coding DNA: TGTGCCAGCAGCTTGGGGCAGGGTGTCCCCACCTCTGGAAACACCATATATTTT. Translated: CASSLGQGVPTSGNTIYF.

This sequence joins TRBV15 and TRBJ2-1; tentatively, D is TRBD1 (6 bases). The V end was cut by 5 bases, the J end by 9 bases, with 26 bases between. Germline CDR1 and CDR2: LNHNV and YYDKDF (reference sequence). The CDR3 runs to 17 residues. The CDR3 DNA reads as TGTGCCACCAGCTCCCCTACAGGGATAAGCTCCTACGGTGAGCAGTTCTTC. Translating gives CATSSPTGISSYGEQFF.

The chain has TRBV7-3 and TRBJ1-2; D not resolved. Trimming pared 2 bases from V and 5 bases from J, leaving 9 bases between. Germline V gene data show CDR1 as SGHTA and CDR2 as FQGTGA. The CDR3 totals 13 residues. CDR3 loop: CASSLGKFYGYTF. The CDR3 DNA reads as TGTGCCAGCAGCTTAGGCAAATTTTATGGCTACACCTTC. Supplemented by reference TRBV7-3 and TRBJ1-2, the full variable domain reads GAGVSQTPSNKVTEKGKYVELRCDPISGHTALYWYRQSLGQGPEFLIYFQGTGAADDSGLPNDRFFAVRPEGSVSTLKIQRTERGDSAVYLCASSLGKFYGYTFGSGTRLTVV.

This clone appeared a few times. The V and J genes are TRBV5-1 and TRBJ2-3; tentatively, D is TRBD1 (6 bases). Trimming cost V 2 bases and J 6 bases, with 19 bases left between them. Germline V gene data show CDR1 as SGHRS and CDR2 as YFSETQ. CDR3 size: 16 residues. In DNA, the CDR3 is TGCGCCAGCAGCTTAAACTCCAGGGGAATGACGGATACGCAGTATTTT. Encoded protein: CASSLNSRGMTDTQYF.

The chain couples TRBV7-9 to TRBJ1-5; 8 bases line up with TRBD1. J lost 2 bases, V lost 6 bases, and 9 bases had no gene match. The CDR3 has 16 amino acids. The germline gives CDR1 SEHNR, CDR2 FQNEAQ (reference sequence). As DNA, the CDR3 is TGTGCCAGCAGTTCTCTCGGACAGGGCGGCAATCAGCCCCAGCATTTT. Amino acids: CASSSLGQGGNQPQHF. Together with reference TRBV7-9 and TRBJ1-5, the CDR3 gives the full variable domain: DTGVSQNPRHKITKRGQNVTFRCDPISEHNRLYWYRQTLGQGPEFLTYFQNEAQLEKSRLLSDRFSAERPKGSFSTLEIQRTEQGDSAMYLCASSSLGQGGNQPQHFGDGTRLSIL.

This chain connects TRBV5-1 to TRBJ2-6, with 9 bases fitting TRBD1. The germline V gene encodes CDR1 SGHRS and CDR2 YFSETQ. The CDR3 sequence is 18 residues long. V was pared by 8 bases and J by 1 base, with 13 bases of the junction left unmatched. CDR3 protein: CASTPGTGWFSGANVLTF. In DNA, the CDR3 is TGCGCCAGTACACCCGGGACAGGGTGGTTTTCTGGGGCCAACGTCCTGACTTTC.

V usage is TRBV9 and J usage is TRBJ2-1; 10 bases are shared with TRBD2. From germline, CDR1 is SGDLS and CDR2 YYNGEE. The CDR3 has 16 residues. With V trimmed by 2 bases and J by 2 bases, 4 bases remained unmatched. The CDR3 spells CASSVGTSGAYNEQFF. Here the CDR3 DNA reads TGTGCCAGCAGCGTGGGCACTAGCGGGGCCTACAATGAGCAGTTCTTC.

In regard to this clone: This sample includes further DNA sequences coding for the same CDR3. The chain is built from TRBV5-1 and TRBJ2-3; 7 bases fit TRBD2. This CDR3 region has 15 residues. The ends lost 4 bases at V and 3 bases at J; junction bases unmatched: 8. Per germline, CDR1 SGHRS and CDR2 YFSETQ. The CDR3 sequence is CASSLGAGVTDTQYF. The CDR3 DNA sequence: TGCGCCAGCAGCCTTGGGGCGGGGGTGACAGATACGCAGTATTTT.

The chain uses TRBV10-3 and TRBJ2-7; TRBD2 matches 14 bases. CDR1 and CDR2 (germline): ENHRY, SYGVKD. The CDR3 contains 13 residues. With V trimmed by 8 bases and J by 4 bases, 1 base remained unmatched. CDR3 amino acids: CAIGTSGSYEQYF. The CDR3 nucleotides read TGTGCCATCGGGACTAGCGGGAGTTACGAGCAGTACTTC.